A single sample is the source of the 7 T cell receptor beta chains below, sequenced in a study of Graves' ophthalmopathy and Graves' hyperthyroidism. The TCR beta CDR3 regions underwent amplification from RNA transcripts. HTBI primers primed a first-round RT-PCR, and a second-round multiplex PCR followed. Using its own MiXCR run on the multiplex PCR reads, TCRdb lists one record per CDR3 protein. The sample yields more than 1,000,000 distinct CDR3 sequences, roughly two fifths seen once. The sample was peripheral blood or thyroid tissue (not recorded which). The receptors shown here come from an adult man with Graves' hyperthyroidism.

This clonotype was recorded many times. This chain links TRBV10-3 with TRBJ1-1, with 7 bases identical to TRBD1. The CDR3 has 15 residues. With V trimmed by 6 bases and J by 2 bases, 9 bases remained unmatched. Germline V gives CDR1 ENHRY, CDR2 SYGVKD. In DNA, the CDR3 is TGTGCCATCAGAATACCCGGGACAGAAAACACTGAAGCTTTCTTT. Translating it yields CAIRIPGTENTEAFF.

This clonotype was detected ten times or more. The chain recombines TRBV10-3 with TRBJ2-7; 10 bases line up with TRBD1. V lost 6 bases and J lost 3; bases outside the gene matches: 5. The CDR3 runs 14 residues. CDR1 is ENHRY and CDR2 is SYGVKD in the germline V gene. The CDR3 DNA is TGTGCCATCAGGACAGGGGGCACACGCTACGAGCAGTACTTC. Protein sequence: CAIRTGGTRYEQYF.

In its sample, this clonotype was seen a few times. V and J are TRBV11-2 and TRBJ1-3, with a possible D match to TRBD1 (5 bases). With 5 bases removed from V and 3 bases from J, the gap between germline ends came to 14 bases. The CDR3 contains 15 residues. In germline, CDR1 is SGHAT, CDR2 FQNNGV. The CDR3 protein is CASSRSLGVGNTIYF. The CDR3 coding sequence is TGTGCCAGCAGCCGGAGCCTGGGGGTTGGAAACACCATATATTTT.

This clonotype was counted many times. The chain carries TRBV7-7 and TRBJ2-7; D gene ambiguous. The V gene's germline CDR1 is SSHAT and CDR2 FNYEAQ (reference sequence). This CDR3 comprises 13 residues. Trimming left V 1 base short and J 5 bases short, with 9 bases between. The CDR3 bases are TGTGCCAGCAGCTTAGAAATCGCCGACGAGCAGTACTTC. Translation gives CASSLEIADEQYF.

This clonotype was counted many times. This rearrangement joins TRBV7-3 to TRBJ1-1, with D maybe TRBD1 (6 bases). Looked up from germline, CDR1 is SGHTA and CDR2 is FQGTGA. The CDR3 contains 12 residues. Trimming left V 6 bases short and J 5 bases short, with 10 bases between. Here the CDR3 reads CASRSGETEAFF. The DNA of the CDR3 is TGTGCCAGCAGGTCAGGGGAAACTGAAGCTTTCTTT. Looking up the rest from reference TRBV7-3 and TRBJ1-1 gives the full variable domain: GAGVSQTPSNKVTEKGKYVELRCDPISGHTALYWYRQSLGQGPEFLIYFQGTGAADDSGLPNDRFFAVRPEGSVSTLKIQRTERGDSAVYLCASRSGETEAFFGQGTRLTVV.

This clonotype was recorded at least ten times. Here the CDR3 reads CASSKGMAGGPPQHF. CDR3 in DNA: TGTGCCAGCAGCAAAGGGATGGCAGGGGGCCCTCCCCAGCATTTT. The chain recombines TRBV7-2 with TRBJ1-5, with 8 bases lining up with TRBD1. The V segment lost 5 bases and the J segment 10 bases; nucleotides outside the gene matches: 13. Per germline, CDR1 SGHTA and CDR2 FQGNSA. The CDR3 is 15 residues long.

In this sample, this clonotype turned up a few times. The chain links TRBV7-2 to TRBJ2-7; 10 bases fit TRBD2. The CDR3 totals 15 residues. Germline V lookup: CDR1 SGHTA, CDR2 FQGNSA. The J segment lost 2 bases and the V segment lost 3 bases, leaving 4 bases of the junction unmatched. The CDR3 reads CASSFTSGNPYEQYF. The CDR3 DNA is TGTGCCAGCAGCTTTACTAGCGGGAATCCCTACGAGCAGTACTTC. Full variable domain (rest looked up from reference TRBV7-2 and TRBJ2-7): GAGVSQSPSNKVTEKGKDVELRCDPISGHTALYWYRQSLGQGLEFLIYFQGNSAPDKSGLPSDRFSAERTGGSVSTLTIQRTQQEDSAVYLCASSFTSGNPYEQYFGPGTRLTVT.